This TCR beta chain was sequenced in a study of blood T cells in healthy people across ages. Sample donors were healthy Caucasian individuals that came from Russia, aged 6 to 90. Isolation of PBMCs gave at least 6 million cells per sample. This CDR3 is built from 17 residues. V lost 1 base to trimming and J lost 0 bases, with 13 bases between them. Germline CDR1 reads MNHEY; CDR2 reads SVGAGI. Combining a sample-barcoded 5' primer with a J-beta primer mix, a second PCR ran for 7 to 11 cycles. TCRdb redid the calling of the 5' RACE reads with MiXCR, one entry per CDR3 protein. Here the sample spans hundreds of thousands of distinct CDR3 sequences, approximately 52% being singletons. Whole-study findings and limits: Expanded clonotype changes were possibly confounded by unknown donor CMV status.

On this clonotype itself: Its specificity is not known.

This TCR came from a woman older than 75 in good health. The J gene is TRBJ2-1, the V gene TRBV6-5, with D hard to call. The sample comprised blood. The chain's CDR3 is CASSYLPLKSSYNEQFF. The CDR3 bases are TGTGCCAGCAGTTACTTACCCCTCAAAAGCTCCTACAATGAGCAGTTCTTC.